These 23 T cell receptor beta chains came from one sample sequenced in a study of blood T cell repertoires in COVID-19. Measured with immunoSEQ multiplex PCR; TCRdb has only the in-frame clones, and not every one. Altogether 190,000 or so clones are present, approximately 90% being singletons, with the ten largest covering over 0.7%. The specimen was peripheral blood. These receptors were collected from a woman between 18 and 30 years old who had recovered from COVID-19.

CDR3 bases: TGTGCCAGCAGCTTAACGGGGACAGGCGTCTATGGCTACACCTTC. Translated, it gives CASSLTGTGVYGYTF. The chain couples TRBV5-6 to TRBJ1-2, with TRBD1 matching 8 bases. The V gene end was trimmed by 2 bases and the J gene end by 4 bases; junction bases not matched to a gene: 7. The CDR3 is 15 residues long. Germline-derived CDR1 and CDR2 are SGHDT and YYEEEE.

The genes are TRBV7-2 and TRBJ2-1; weak D call: TRBD2 (6 bases). Trimming removed 5 bases from V and 0 bases from J, with 23 bases in between. The CDR3 covers 19 residues. Germline CDR1 is SGHTA and CDR2 is FQGNSA. CDR3 protein: CASSRSGTLGWRSYNEQFF. CDR3 coding DNA: TGTGCCAGCAGCCGTTCCGGGACTCTTGGATGGCGCTCCTACAATGAGCAGTTCTTC.

The gene calls are TRBV5-8 and TRBJ1-6; D uncertain. Trimming shortened V by 1 base and J by 5 bases, and 10 bases separated the two germline ends. The CDR3 sequence is 15 residues long. The germline V gene encodes CDR1 SGHTS and CDR2 YDEGEE. The CDR3 DNA reads as TGTGCCAGCAGCTTGTCCACGTGGCATAATTCACCCCTCCACTTT. Its protein is CASSLSTWHNSPLHF. Full variable domain (missing parts from reference TRBV5-8 and TRBJ1-6): EAGVTQSPTHLIKTRGQQATLRCSPISGHTSVYWYQQALGLGLQFLLWYDEGEERNRGNFPPRFSGRQFPNYSSELNVNALELEDSALYLCASSLSTWHNSPLHFGNGTRLTVT.

This rearrangement joins TRBV6-5 to TRBJ2-7, with TRBD2 matching 8 bases. Per the germline V gene, CDR1 is MNHEY and CDR2 is SVGAGI. The CDR3 totals 13 residues. J was trimmed by 2 bases and V by 6 bases; bases with no gene match: 3. The chain's CDR3 is CASRSGGAYEQYF. The CDR3 region has the DNA TGTGCCAGCAGATCCGGGGGGGCCTACGAGCAGTACTTC.

This sequence joins TRBV19 and TRBJ2-1, with D hard to call. In germline, CDR1 is LNHDA, CDR2 SQIVND (reference sequence). Trimming took off 8 bases at V and 2 bases at J, with 10 bases between the two ends. The CDR3 covers 13 residues. The CDR3 loop is CASGNFAYNEQFF. CDR3 DNA sequence: TGTGCCAGTGGTAATTTCGCCTACAATGAGCAGTTCTTC.

The V call is TRBV10-3, the J call TRBJ2-2, with a possible D match to TRBD2 (6 bases). The CDR3 runs to 15 residues. Germline values: CDR1 ENHRY, CDR2 SYGVKD. Trimming left V 8 bases short and J 3 bases short, with 16 bases between. The CDR3 loop reads CAIGAMEGDTGELFF. In DNA, the CDR3 is TGTGCCATCGGAGCGATGGAGGGAGACACCGGGGAGCTGTTTTTT.

The chain has TRBV10-2 and TRBJ2-2; TRBD2 is a possible D gene (5 bases). The CDR3 runs 16 residues. Germline V lookup: CDR1 WSHSY, CDR2 SAAADI. V was trimmed by 2 bases and J by 0 bases, leaving 10 bases between them. The CDR3 is CASSEGRATNTGELFF. In nucleotides, the CDR3 is TGCGCCAGCAGTGAGGGGAGAGCCACGAACACCGGGGAGCTGTTTTTT.

This clone was found once. This rearrangement joins TRBV6-5 to TRBJ1-2; tentatively, D is TRBD1 (5 bases). V dropped 6 bases and J dropped 4 bases, with 18 bases sitting between them. The CDR3 runs to 15 residues. Germline V lookup: CDR1 MNHEY, CDR2 SVGAGI. As DNA, the CDR3 is TGTGCCAGCAGGAAGAGCGGGGACCCAATCTATGGCTACACCTTC. This translates into CASRKSGDPIYGYTF.

This chain joins TRBV6-2 or TRBV6-3 and TRBJ2-7, with unresolved D. The V end lost 0 bases, the J end lost 5 bases, and 8 bases lay between the germline ends. Germline loops: CDR1 MNHEY, CDR2 SVGEGT. The CDR3 extends over 13 amino acids. CDR3 residues: CASSYSRVHEQYV. In nucleotides, the CDR3 is TGTGCCAGCAGTTACTCCCGCGTCCACGAGCAGTACGTC.

The V gene is TRBV6-5, the J gene TRBJ1-2; D gene unclear. CDR3 length equals 13 residues. Germline V gives CDR1 MNHEY, CDR2 SVGAGI. Trimming shortened V by 7 bases and J by 7 bases, and 16 bases separated the two germline ends. CDR3 nucleotides: TGTGCCAGCACTCTAGGAGGACTCGGTGGCTACACCTTC. Its translation is CASTLGGLGGYTF.

V gene TRBV29-1 combines with J gene TRBJ2-7, with 12 nucleotides matching TRBD1. Germline assignment: CDR1 SQVTM and CDR2 ANQGSEA. J lost 5 bases, V lost 4 bases, and 9 bases had no gene match. The length of the CDR3 is 15 residues. The DNA of the CDR3 is TGCAGCGTTGCCGGGACAGGGGGCTGGTTGGACGAGCAGTACTTC. Protein: CSVAGTGGWLDEQYF.

The V call is TRBV7-2, the J call TRBJ2-1, with D possibly matching TRBD2 (6 bases). Trimming shortened V by 3 bases and J by 7 bases, and 16 bases separated the two germline ends. Germline CDR1 reads SGHTA; CDR2 reads FQGNSA. The CDR3 runs 15 residues. CDR3 DNA: TGTGCCAGCAGCTTCGGCGGGGCCAAGAGGAATGAGCAGTTCTTC. Translated, it gives CASSFGGAKRNEQFF.

This chain uses TRBV19 with TRBJ1-5, with D uncertain. The CDR3 sequence is 13 residues long. The V gene lost 2 bases and the J gene lost 8 bases, with 10 bases spanning the gap. Germline CDR1 is LNHDA and CDR2 is SQIVND (reference sequence). The CDR3 bases are TGTGCCAGTAGTATAACCGTCTCGGAGCCCCAGCATTTT. This translates into CASSITVSEPQHF.

CDR3 coding DNA: TGTGCCAGCAGTGAATACTGGCAGGGGGGAGAGACCCAGTACTTC. It encodes CASSEYWQGGETQYF. The rearrangement joins TRBV2 to TRBJ2-5; weak D call: TRBD1 (7 bases). The germline V gene has CDR1 SNHLY and CDR2 FYNNEI. V dropped 2 bases and J dropped 4 bases, with 14 bases sitting between them. This CDR3 region has 15 residues. Full variable domain (remainder filled in from reference TRBV2 and TRBJ2-5): EPEVTQTPSHQVTQMGQEVILRCVPISNHLYFYWYRQILGQKVEFLVSFYNNEISEKSEIFDDQFSVERPDGSNFTLKIRSTKLEDSAMYFCASSEYWQGGETQYFGPGTRLLVL.

In DNA, the CDR3 is TGTGCCAGCAGCGCTCTGGAGTCCACTGAAGCTTTCTTT. This codes for CASSALESTEAFF. The chain is built from TRBV7-9 and TRBJ1-1, with no clear D. The CDR3 has 13 residues. Germline V gene lookup returns CDR1 SEHNR and CDR2 FQNEAQ (reference sequence). V was trimmed by 5 bases and J by 4 bases, leaving 11 bases between them.

This chain links TRBV11-2 with TRBJ1-2; 9 nucleotides line up with TRBD1. V lost 2 bases and J lost 14; bases outside the gene matches: 12. CDR1 is SGHAT, CDR2 FQNNGV, per germline. This CDR3 spans 14 amino acids. CDR3 protein: CASSLRTGVTRRTF. The CDR3 nucleotides read TGTGCCAGCAGCTTAAGGACAGGGGTCACTCGAAGGACCTTC. Together with reference TRBV11-2 and TRBJ1-2, the CDR3 gives the full variable domain: EAGVAQSPRYKIIEKRQSVAFWCNPISGHATLYWYQQILGQGPKLLIQFQNNGVVDDSQLPKDRFSAERLKGVDSTLKIQPAKLEDSAVYLCASSLRTGVTRRTFGSGTRLTVV.

A note on this clone: This CDR3 is also generated by other DNA sequences in the sample. This chain joins TRBV5-1 and TRBJ1-4; D remains ambiguous. Per the germline V gene, CDR1 is SGHRS and CDR2 is YFSETQ. V was trimmed by 4 bases and J by 2 bases, leaving 9 bases between them. The CDR3 spans 14 residues. The CDR3 nucleotides read TGCGCCAGCAGCAGCGGAGGGACTAATGAAAAACTGTTTTTT. This translates into CASSSGGTNEKLFF.

The V and J genes are TRBV7-3 and TRBJ2-2, with 13 positions matching TRBD2. The CDR3 has 16 residues. Germline assignment: CDR1 SGHTA and CDR2 FQGTGA. Trimming removed 4 bases from V and 7 bases from J; junction bases left unmatched: 6. CDR3 sequence: CASSWTSGSLIGELFF. CDR3 DNA: TGTGCCAGCAGCTGGACTAGCGGGAGTCTCATCGGGGAGCTGTTTTTT.

The chain has TRBV9 and TRBJ2-3; the match to TRBD1 covers 9 bases. The germline gives CDR1 SGDLS, CDR2 YYNGEE. V trimming: 4 bases; J trimming: 5 bases; junction bases outside the gene matches: 5. The CDR3 is 14 residues long. CDR3 nucleotide sequence: TGTGCCAGCAGCCTACAGGGGGCACAAGATACGCAGTATTTT. Translated, it gives CASSLQGAQDTQYF.

The chain is built from TRBV6-5 and TRBJ1-5; D call uncertain. Trimming stripped 9 bases from V and 4 bases from J, with 13 bases between. The CDR3 runs to 13 residues. The V gene's germline CDR1 is MNHEY and CDR2 SVGAGI. The CDR3: CASYETGNQPQHF. The CDR3 DNA reads TGTGCCAGTTACGAAACGGGGAATCAGCCCCAGCATTTT.

The chain carries TRBV28 and TRBJ1-1; D call uncertain. The CDR3 is 11 amino acids. Germline V gene sequence: CDR1 MDHEN, CDR2 SYDVKM. V lost 3 bases and J 8 bases, leaving 7 bases between the germline ends. Written as DNA, the CDR3 is TGTGCCAGCAGTTTTCGGAGGGAAGCTTTCTTT. Its translation: CASSFRREAFF.

The chain links TRBV28 to TRBJ2-3; TRBD2 aligns across 8 bases. Germline V gene lookup returns CDR1 MDHEN and CDR2 SYDVKM. The ends lost 5 bases at V and 7 bases at J; junction bases unmatched: 8. This CDR3 has 14 amino acids. The CDR3 spells CASSPGLAPYTQYF. CDR3 bases: TGTGCCAGCAGTCCAGGACTAGCTCCTTATACGCAGTATTTT.

In its sample, this clone was seen many times. The same CDR3 can be traced to other DNA sequences in this sample. The rearrangement links TRBV12-3 or TRBV12-4 to TRBJ1-2, with 7 bases identical to TRBD1. There are 13 residues in the CDR3. After removal of 2 bases from V and 3 bases from J, the junction contained 0 bases not matched to a gene. CDR3 region: CASSLQGDYGYTF. CDR3 DNA sequence: TGTGCCAGCAGTTTACAGGGGGACTATGGCTACACCTTC.